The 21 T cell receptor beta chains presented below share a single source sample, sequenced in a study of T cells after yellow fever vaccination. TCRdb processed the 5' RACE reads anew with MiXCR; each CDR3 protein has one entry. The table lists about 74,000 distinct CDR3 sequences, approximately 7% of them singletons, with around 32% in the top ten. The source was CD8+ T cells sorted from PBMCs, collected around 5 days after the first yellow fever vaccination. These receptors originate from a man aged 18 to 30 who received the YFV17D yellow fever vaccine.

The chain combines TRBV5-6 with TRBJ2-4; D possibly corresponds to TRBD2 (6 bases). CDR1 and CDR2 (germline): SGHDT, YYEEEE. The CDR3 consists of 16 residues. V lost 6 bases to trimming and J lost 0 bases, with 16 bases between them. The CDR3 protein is CASTSEGSVAKNIQYF. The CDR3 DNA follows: TGTGCCAGCACCTCGGAGGGTTCCGTAGCCAAAAACATTCAGTACTTC.

CDR3 sequence reads: CARSPELRHNEQFF. Here the CDR3 DNA reads TGTGCCAGGAGCCCCGAGCTCCGGCACAATGAGCAGTTCTTC. The J gene is TRBJ2-1, the V gene TRBV7-9; D is uncertain. CDR3 length equals 14 residues. Germline-derived CDR1 and CDR2 are SEHNR and FQNEAQ (reference sequence). With 9 bases removed from V and 5 bases from J, the gap between germline ends came to 17 bases.

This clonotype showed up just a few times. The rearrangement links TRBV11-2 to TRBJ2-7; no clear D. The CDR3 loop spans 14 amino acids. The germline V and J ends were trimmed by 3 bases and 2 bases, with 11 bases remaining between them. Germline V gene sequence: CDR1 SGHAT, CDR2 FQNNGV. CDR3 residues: CASSFSGGPYEQYF. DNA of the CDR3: TGTGCCAGCAGCTTCTCGGGTGGGCCCTACGAGCAGTACTTC.

CDR3 loop: CASTLWGDTEAFF. For the CDR3, the DNA is TGTGCCAGCACCCTATGGGGGGACACTGAAGCTTTCTTT. The chain has TRBV12-3 or TRBV12-4 and TRBJ1-1, with TRBD1 as a possible D gene (5 bases). Trimming left V 7 bases short and J 3 bases short, with 12 bases between. The CDR3 has 13 amino acids.

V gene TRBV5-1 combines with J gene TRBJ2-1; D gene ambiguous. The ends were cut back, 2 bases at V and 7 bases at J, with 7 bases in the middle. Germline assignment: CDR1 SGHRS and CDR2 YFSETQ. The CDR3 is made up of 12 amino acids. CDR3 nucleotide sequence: TGCGCCAGCAGCTTTGGCCGAAATGAGCAGTTCTTC. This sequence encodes CASSFGRNEQFF.

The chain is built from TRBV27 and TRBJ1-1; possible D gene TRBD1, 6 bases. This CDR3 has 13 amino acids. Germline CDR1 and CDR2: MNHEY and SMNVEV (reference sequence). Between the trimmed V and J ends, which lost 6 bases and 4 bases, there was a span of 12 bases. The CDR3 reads CASRTGTVTEAFF. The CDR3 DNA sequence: TGTGCCAGCAGGACAGGAACAGTCACTGAAGCTTTCTTT.

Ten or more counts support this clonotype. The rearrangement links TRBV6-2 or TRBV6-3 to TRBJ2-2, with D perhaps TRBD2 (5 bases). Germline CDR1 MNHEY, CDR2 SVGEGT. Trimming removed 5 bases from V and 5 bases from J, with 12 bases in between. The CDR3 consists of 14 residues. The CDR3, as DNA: TGTGCCAGCAGTCTCCCCTCGGGGACCGGGGAGCTGTTTTTT. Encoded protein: CASSLPSGTGELFF.

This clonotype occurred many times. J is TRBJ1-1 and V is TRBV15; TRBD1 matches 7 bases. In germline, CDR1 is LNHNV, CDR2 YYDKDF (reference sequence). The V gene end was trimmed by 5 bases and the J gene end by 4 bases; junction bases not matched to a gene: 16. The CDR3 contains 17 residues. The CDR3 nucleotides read TGTGCCACCAGCGCTCGGACAGGTCACCATTATCCCACTGAAGCTTTCTTT. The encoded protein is CATSARTGHHYPTEAFF.

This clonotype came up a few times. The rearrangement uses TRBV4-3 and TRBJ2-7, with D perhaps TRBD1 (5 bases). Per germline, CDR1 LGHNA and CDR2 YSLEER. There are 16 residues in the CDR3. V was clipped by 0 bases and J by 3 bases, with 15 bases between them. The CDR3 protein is CASSQDRHLDNYEQYF. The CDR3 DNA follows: TGCGCCAGCAGCCAAGATAGACACTTGGACAACTACGAGCAGTACTTC.

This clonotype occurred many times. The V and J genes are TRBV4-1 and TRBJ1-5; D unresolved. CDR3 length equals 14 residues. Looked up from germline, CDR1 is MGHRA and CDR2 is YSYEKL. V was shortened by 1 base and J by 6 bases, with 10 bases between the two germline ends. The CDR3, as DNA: TGCGCCAGCAGCCAAGGAGGATGGGGTCAGCCCCAGCATTTT. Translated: CASSQGGWGQPQHF.

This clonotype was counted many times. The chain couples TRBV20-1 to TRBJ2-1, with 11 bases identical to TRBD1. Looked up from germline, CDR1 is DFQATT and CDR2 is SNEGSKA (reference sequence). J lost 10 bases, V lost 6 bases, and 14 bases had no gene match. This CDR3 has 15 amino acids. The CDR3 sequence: CSATYPGQGVEEQFF. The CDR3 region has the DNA TGCAGTGCCACCTACCCGGGACAGGGGGTAGAGGAGCAGTTCTTC.

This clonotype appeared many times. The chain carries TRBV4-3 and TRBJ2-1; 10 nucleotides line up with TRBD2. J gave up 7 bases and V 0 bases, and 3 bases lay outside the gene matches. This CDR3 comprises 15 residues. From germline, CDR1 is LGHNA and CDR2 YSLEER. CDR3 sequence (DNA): TGCGCCAGCAGCCAAGATTGGACTAGCGGTAATGAGCAGTTCTTC. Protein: CASSQDWTSGNEQFF.

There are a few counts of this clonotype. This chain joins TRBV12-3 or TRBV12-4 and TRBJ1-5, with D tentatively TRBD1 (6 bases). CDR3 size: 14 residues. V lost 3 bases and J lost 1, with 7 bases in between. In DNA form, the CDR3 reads TGTGCCAGCAGTTTGGGGACAAGCAATCAGCCCCAGCATTTT. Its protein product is CASSLGTSNQPQHF.

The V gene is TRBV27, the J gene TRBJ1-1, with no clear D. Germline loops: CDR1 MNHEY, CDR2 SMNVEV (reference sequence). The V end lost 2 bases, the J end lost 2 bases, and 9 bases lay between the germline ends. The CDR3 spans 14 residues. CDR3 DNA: TGTGCCAGCAGTTTAGAGAAATTTAACACTGAAGCTTTCTTT. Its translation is CASSLEKFNTEAFF.

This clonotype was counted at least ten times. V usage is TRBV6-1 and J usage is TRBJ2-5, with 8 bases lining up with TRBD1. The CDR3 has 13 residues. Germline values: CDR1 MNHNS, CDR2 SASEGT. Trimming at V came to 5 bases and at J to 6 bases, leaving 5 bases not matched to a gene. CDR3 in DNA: TGTGCCAGCAGTCCTGACAGGGGAAAGACCCAGTACTTC. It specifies CASSPDRGKTQYF.

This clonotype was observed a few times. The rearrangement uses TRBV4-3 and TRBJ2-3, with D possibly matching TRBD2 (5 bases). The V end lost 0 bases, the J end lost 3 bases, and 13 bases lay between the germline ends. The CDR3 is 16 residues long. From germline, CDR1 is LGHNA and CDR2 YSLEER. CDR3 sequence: CASSQDPPGMTDTQYF. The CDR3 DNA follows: TGCGCCAGCAGCCAAGATCCACCGGGAATGACAGATACGCAGTATTTT.

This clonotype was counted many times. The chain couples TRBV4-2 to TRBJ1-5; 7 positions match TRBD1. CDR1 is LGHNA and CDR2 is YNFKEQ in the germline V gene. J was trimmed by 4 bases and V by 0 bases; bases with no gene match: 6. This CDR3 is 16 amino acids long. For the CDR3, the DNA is TGTGCCAGCAGCCAAGAAGGGGGCGCGGGGAATCAGCCCCAGCATTTT. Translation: CASSQEGGAGNQPQHF.

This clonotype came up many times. This chain's CDR3 is CASTLPGISGNTIYF. The CDR3 DNA is TGTGCCAGCACCTTACCCGGGATCTCTGGAAACACCATATATTTT. This chain uses TRBV6-1 with TRBJ1-3, with D unresolved. The V end was cut by 7 bases, the J end by 0 bases, with 13 bases between. CDR1 and CDR2 from the germline V gene are MNHNS and SASEGT. This CDR3 contains 15 residues.

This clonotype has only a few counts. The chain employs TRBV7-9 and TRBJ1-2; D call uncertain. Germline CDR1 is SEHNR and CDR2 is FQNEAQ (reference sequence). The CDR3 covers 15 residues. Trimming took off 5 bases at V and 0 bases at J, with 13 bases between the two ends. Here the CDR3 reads CASSAYENPNYGYTF. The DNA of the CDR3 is TGTGCCAGCAGCGCCTACGAGAATCCTAACTATGGCTACACCTTC.

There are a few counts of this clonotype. CDR3 loop: CASSLEGDRVYGELFF. The CDR3 DNA reads as TGTGCCAGCAGCTTAGAAGGGGACAGGGTATACGGGGAGCTGTTTTTT. The rearrangement joins TRBV11-2 to TRBJ2-2; the match to TRBD1 covers 9 bases. Germline loops: CDR1 SGHAT, CDR2 FQNNGV. The CDR3 covers 16 residues. Losses at the gene ends were 0 bases for V and 7 bases for J; bases not matched to a gene: 6.

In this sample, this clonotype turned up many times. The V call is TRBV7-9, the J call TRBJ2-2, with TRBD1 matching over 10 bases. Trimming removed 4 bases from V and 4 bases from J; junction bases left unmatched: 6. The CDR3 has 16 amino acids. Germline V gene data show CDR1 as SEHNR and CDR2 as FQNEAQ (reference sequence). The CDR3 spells CASSSRDRGITGELFF. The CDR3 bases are TGTGCCAGCAGCTCCCGGGACAGGGGAATCACCGGGGAGCTGTTTTTT.